The clone carrying this T cell receptor beta chain has just a few counts. Its antigen is as yet unknown. This record comes from a study of CD8 T cells in ankylosing spondylitis. General study points: As reported, disease-linked clones showed significant enrichment in matched ankylosing spondylitis synovial fluid. Some motif variants were previously reported in reactive arthritis synovial fluid and blood. The authors found the disease-linked clones to be CD8+ and relatively rare in peripheral blood. Blood from ankylosing spondylitis patients appeared to carry a characteristic roughly eight-variant TCR beta motif.

J lost 7 bases, V lost 5 bases, and 15 bases had no gene match. Germline loops: CDR1 DFQATT, CDR2 SNEGSKA (reference sequence). The CDR3 has 17 amino acids. In making TCR beta libraries, quantitative 5'-RACE with molecular barcodes was used. In TCRdb, the 5' RACE reads were re-called with MiXCR into one record per CDR3 protein. The sample records hundreds of thousands of distinct CDR3 sequences, about 12% being singletons. The V gene is TRBV20-1, the J gene TRBJ2-1; 12 bases agree with TRBD1. This TCR was recovered from a male donor with ankylosing spondylitis. Source material: blood, either unsorted or a sorted T cell fraction (not recorded which). CDR3: CSALPRGQGAGGNEQFF. In nucleotides, the CDR3 is TGCAGTGCTCTACCCCGGGGACAGGGGGCCGGAGGGAATGAGCAGTTCTTC.